Following are 26 T cell receptor beta chains from one sample sequenced in a study of OX40 agonist ivuxolimab in advanced cancers. The method was immunoSEQ multiplex PCR; TCRdb's version includes in-frame clones alone and lacks a portion of them. The data show tens of thousands of clones, 75% to 90% seen once. This specimen consisted of CD4+ or CD8+ T cells sorted from blood, obtained in a trial of the OX40 agonist ivuxolimab. The origin of the receptors is an adult with an advanced solid tumor such as melanoma, head and neck, liver or kidney cancer.

This rearrangement joins TRBV2 to TRBJ1-5; 7 bases line up with TRBD1. J lost 11 bases, V lost 4 bases, and 5 bases had no gene match. The length of the CDR3 is 12 residues. The germline V gene encodes CDR1 SNHLY and CDR2 FYNNEI. The CDR3, as DNA: TGTGCCAGCAGTGTCGGGGACAGAGCCCAGCATTTT. Translation: CASSVGDRAQHF. Full variable domain (missing parts from reference TRBV2 and TRBJ1-5): EPEVTQTPSHQVTQMGQEVILRCVPISNHLYFYWYRQILGQKVEFLVSFYNNEISEKSEIFDDQFSVERPDGSNFTLKIRSTKLEDSAMYFCASSVGDRAQHFGDGTRLSIL.

The V gene is TRBV19, the J gene TRBJ1-5, with 7 bases lining up with TRBD1. In germline, CDR1 is LNHDA, CDR2 SQIVND (reference sequence). After removal of 5 bases from V and 3 bases from J, the junction contained 4 bases not matched to a gene. This CDR3 comprises 14 residues. The CDR3 loop is CASSVTGLNQPQHF. In nucleotides, the CDR3 is TGTGCCAGTAGTGTGACAGGGCTCAATCAGCCCCAGCATTTT.

The chain joins TRBV29-1 to TRBJ1-5, with 9 bases aligning to TRBD1. Per the germline V gene, CDR1 is SQVTM and CDR2 is ANQGSEA. After removal of 5 bases from V and 2 bases from J, the junction contained 4 bases not matched to a gene. The CDR3 length is 14 residues. CDR3 protein: CSVRTGEGNQPQHF. The CDR3 bases are TGCAGCGTTCGGACAGGGGAGGGCAATCAGCCCCAGCATTTT.

J is TRBJ2-5 and V is TRBV5-1; D gene uncertain. Germline values: CDR1 SGHRS, CDR2 YFSETQ. There are 13 residues in the CDR3. Between the trimmed V and J ends, which lost 0 bases and 2 bases, there was a span of 5 bases. DNA of the CDR3: TGCGCCAGCAGCTTGGTCACGCAAGAGACCCAGTACTTC. Encoded protein: CASSLVTQETQYF.

The chain employs TRBV5-4 and TRBJ2-1; TRBD1 aligns across 10 bases. Germline-derived CDR1 and CDR2 are SGHNT and YYREEE (reference sequence). This CDR3 contains 19 residues. The V segment lost 0 bases and the J segment 6 bases; nucleotides outside the gene matches: 15. The CDR3 bases are TGTGCCAGCAGCTTGGGGACAGGGGGTGTAAATTCGTTTGTCAATGAGCAGTTCTTC. Translated: CASSLGTGGVNSFVNEQFF.

The CDR3 region has the DNA TGCAGCGTTGACTTAGGAACGGGTGGCTACACCTTC. Its translation is CSVDLGTGGYTF. V and J are TRBV29-1 and TRBJ1-2; D remains unclear. CDR1 is SQVTM and CDR2 is ANQGSEA in the germline V gene. Trimming shortened V by 3 bases and J by 7 bases, and 12 bases separated the two germline ends. CDR3 size: 12 residues.

The V call is TRBV15, the J call TRBJ2-2, with D possibly matching TRBD2 (6 bases). Germline lookup yields CDR1 LNHNV and CDR2 YYDKDF (reference sequence). Trimming shortened V by 0 bases and J by 6 bases, and 23 bases separated the two germline ends. The CDR3 contains 19 residues. The CDR3 is CATSRDSGGGVIRAGELFF. The CDR3 bases are TGTGCCACCAGCAGAGACAGTGGAGGCGGGGTGATTAGGGCCGGGGAGCTGTTTTTT.

This clone has a single count. This sequence joins TRBV28 and TRBJ1-1, with 9 bases matching TRBD1. J lost 4 bases, V lost 4 bases, and 7 bases had no gene match. This CDR3 is 15 amino acids long. In germline, CDR1 is MDHEN, CDR2 SYDVKM. CDR3 nucleotide sequence: TGTGCCAGCAGTTCCTACAGGGGGCACAGCACTGAAGCTTTCTTT. This sequence encodes CASSSYRGHSTEAFF.

The genes are TRBV5-4 and TRBJ2-1, with D possibly being TRBD2 (5 bases). The CDR3 spans 16 residues. Trimming stripped 3 bases from V and 5 bases from J, with 18 bases between. Germline CDR1 SGHNT, CDR2 YYREEE (reference sequence). CDR3 DNA sequence: TGTGCCAGCAGCTCGCGGGCGCGCGACCTTAACAATGAGCAGTTCTTC. As protein: CASSSRARDLNNEQFF. Variable domain in full (rest from reference TRBV5-4 and TRBJ2-1): ETGVTQSPTHLIKTRGQQVTLRCSSQSGHNTVSWYQQALGQGPQFIFQYYREEENGRGNFPPRFSGLQFPNYSSELNVNALELDDSALYLCASSSRARDLNNEQFFGPGTRLTVL.

CDR3 sequence: CASSSQREGIYNEQFF. CDR3 nucleotide sequence: TGTGCCAGCTCATCGCAGCGGGAGGGCATCTACAATGAGCAGTTCTTC. The J gene is TRBJ2-1, the V gene TRBV18; TRBD2 agrees at 10 bases. The CDR3 extends over 16 amino acids. Germline assignment: CDR1 KGHSH and CDR2 LQKENI. Trimming at V came to 5 bases and at J to 3 bases, leaving 7 bases not matched to a gene. The full variable domain, in which reference TRBV18 and TRBJ2-1 provide the parts outside the CDR3, is NAGVMQNPRHLVRRRGQEARLRCSPMKGHSHVYWYRQLPEEGLKFMVYLQKENIIDESGMPKERFSAEFPKEGPSILRIQQVVRGDSAAYFCASSSQREGIYNEQFFGPGTRLTVL.

The V call is TRBV7-2, the J call TRBJ2-3; D might be TRBD2 (6 bases). The germline gives CDR1 SGHTA, CDR2 FQGNSA. This CDR3 comprises 14 residues. With 3 bases removed from V and 3 bases from J, the gap between germline ends came to 10 bases. CDR3: CASSLGRGTDTQYF. CDR3 nucleotides: TGTGCCAGCAGCTTGGGCCGGGGGACAGATACGCAGTATTTT.

With respect to this clone: Germline and junction disagree at one end, which may indicate a read error. The rearrangement links TRBV6-1 to TRBJ1-2; no definite D call. CDR3 length: 13 amino acids. Germline CDR1 is MNHNS and CDR2 is SASEGT. For the CDR3, the DNA is TGTGCCAGCAGTCAAGCCGGGGACTATGGCTACACCTTC. Its protein product is CASSQAGDYGYTF.

The V call is TRBV7-9, the J call TRBJ1-1, with D maybe TRBD1 (6 bases). Germline V CDR1 and CDR2: SEHNR, FQNEAQ (reference sequence). There are 14 residues in the CDR3. V lost 4 bases, J lost 0 bases, and 9 bases lay in between. The CDR3 loop reads CASSSDSMNTEAFF. In DNA form, the CDR3 reads TGTGCCAGCAGCTCGGACAGCATGAACACTGAAGCTTTCTTT.

The rearrangement uses TRBV5-4 and TRBJ2-1; TRBD2 matches 7 bases. With 1 base clipped from V and 7 bases from J, the junction kept 5 bases outside the gene matches. The CDR3 spans 14 residues. Per germline, CDR1 SGHNT and CDR2 YYREEE (reference sequence). The CDR3 sequence: CASSLRTSWNEQFF. The CDR3 nucleotides read TGTGCCAGCAGCTTGCGGACTAGTTGGAATGAGCAGTTCTTC.

The chain couples TRBV19 to TRBJ2-7, with a tentative D call TRBD1 (6 bases). CDR1 is LNHDA, CDR2 SQIVND, per germline (reference sequence). The CDR3 totals 15 residues. The V end lost 1 base, the J end lost 0 bases, and 10 bases lay between the germline ends. CDR3 nucleotide sequence: TGTGCCAGTAGTATAGCAAGGACAGACTCCTACGAGCAGTACTTC. Translated, it gives CASSIARTDSYEQYF.

CDR3 residues: CASSYAGRTYEQYF. CDR3 DNA: TGTGCCAGCAGTTACGCAGGGAGAACCTACGAGCAGTACTTC. J is TRBJ2-7 and V is TRBV6-5; D is possibly TRBD1 or TRBD2 (5 bases each). Germline lookup yields CDR1 MNHEY and CDR2 SVGAGI. Trimming pared 2 bases from V and 2 bases from J, leaving 10 bases between. This CDR3 region has 14 residues.

This chain connects TRBV19 to TRBJ2-4; D tentatively reads TRBD1 or TRBD2 (5 bases each). The CDR3 runs 13 residues. Germline V gene lookup returns CDR1 LNHDA and CDR2 SQIVND (reference sequence). Deletions cut 5 bases from V and 9 bases from J, with 14 bases between. CDR3 sequence reads: CASSGTQSPIQYF. The CDR3 nucleotides read TGTGCCAGTAGTGGGACCCAAAGCCCCATTCAGTACTTC.

The chain combines TRBV5-6 with TRBJ1-2; 7 positions match TRBD1. The germline gives CDR1 SGHDT, CDR2 YYEEEE. This CDR3 is 14 amino acids long. The J segment lost 0 bases and the V segment lost 6 bases, leaving 5 bases of the junction unmatched. The CDR3 DNA sequence: TGTGCCAGCAAACGACAGGGCTCTAACTATGGCTACACCTTC. This codes for CASKRQGSNYGYTF.

The chain employs TRBV7-8 and TRBJ2-3; D uncertain. Trimming shortened V by 8 bases and J by 2 bases, and 14 bases separated the two germline ends. Germline V gene data show CDR1 as SGHVS and CDR2 as FQNEAQ. The CDR3 has 14 residues. CDR3 in amino acids: CASARNGPTDTQYF. CDR3 sequence (DNA): TGTGCCAGCGCGAGAAATGGACCCACAGATACGCAGTATTTT.

The rearrangement links TRBV9 to TRBJ2-2; TRBD1 aligns across 9 bases. The CDR3 extends over 15 amino acids. V shed 3 bases and J 7 bases; nucleotides not matched to a gene: 7. CDR1 is SGDLS and CDR2 is YYNGEE in the germline V gene. The CDR3 region is CASSDRGLKDGELFF. The DNA of the CDR3 is TGTGCCAGCAGCGACAGGGGGCTGAAGGACGGGGAGCTGTTTTTT.

CDR3 loop: CASSLGEDYGYTF. DNA of the CDR3: TGTGCCAGCAGCTTAGGGGAGGACTATGGCTACACCTTC. The chain recombines TRBV7-3 with TRBJ1-2; D is uncertain. V dropped 2 bases and J dropped 3 bases, with 7 bases sitting between them. This CDR3 has 13 residues. CDR1 SGHTA and CDR2 FQGTGA come from the germline V gene.

The V gene is TRBV4-2, the J gene TRBJ2-2, with D maybe TRBD1 (6 bases). Germline V lookup: CDR1 LGHNA, CDR2 YNFKEQ. V lost 5 bases and J lost 1, with 11 bases in between. The CDR3 runs 15 residues. DNA for the CDR3: TGTGCCAGCAGCACGCCGGGACAGAACACCGGGGAGCTGTTTTTT. The encoded protein is CASSTPGQNTGELFF.

The rearrangement links TRBV5-4 to TRBJ2-5, with TRBD2 matching over 13 bases. CDR1 is SGHNT, CDR2 YYREEE, per germline (reference sequence). V dropped 4 bases and J dropped 0; count of bases not matched to a gene: 6. The length of the CDR3 is 17 residues. This CDR3 is CASSPGTSGTNQETQYF. The CDR3 DNA follows: TGTGCCAGCAGCCCCGGGACTAGCGGGACCAACCAAGAGACCCAGTACTTC.

The chain couples TRBV18 to TRBJ1-6, with 8 bases lining up with TRBD1. This CDR3 is built from 14 residues. CDR1 is KGHSH and CDR2 is LQKENI in the germline V gene. The J segment lost 6 bases and the V segment lost 6 bases, leaving 4 bases of the junction unmatched. The CDR3 region is CASSPGQGNSPLHF. The CDR3 region has the DNA TGTGCCAGCTCTCCCGGACAGGGTAATTCACCCCTCCACTTT.

This clone was recorded once. The V and J genes are TRBV5-1 and TRBJ2-7; D perhaps matches TRBD1 (5 bases). CDR1 is SGHRS and CDR2 is YFSETQ in the germline V gene. There are 14 residues in the CDR3. With 7 bases removed from V and 3 bases from J, the gap between germline ends came to 17 bases. CDR3 residues: CASARLPQGYEQYF. DNA of the CDR3: TGCGCCAGCGCCCGCTTACCTCAGGGCTACGAGCAGTACTTC.

This clone was counted at least ten times. The chain joins TRBV5-5 to TRBJ1-4; 11 nucleotides agree with TRBD1. The germline gives CDR1 SGHKS, CDR2 YYEKEE (reference sequence). The CDR3 runs 16 residues. The V and J ends lost 4 bases and 7 bases, in that order; junction bases with no gene match: 9. CDR3 loop: CASSMMTGTGGEKLFF. CDR3 coding DNA: TGTGCCAGCAGCATGATGACCGGGACAGGGGGTGAAAAACTGTTTTTT.